The present T cell receptor (beta chain) was sequenced within a study of T cells after yellow fever vaccination. Background on the study: SMART-Seq v4 Ultra Low Input handled preparation of low-cell-number fractions.

A single record per CDR3 protein comes from TCRdb applying MiXCR to the 5' RACE reads. This table holds approximately 85,000 distinct CDR3 sequences, 13% found once. Germline V CDR1 and CDR2: SGDLS, YYNGEE. Between the trimmed V and J ends, which lost 3 bases and 1 base, there was a span of 1 base. This CDR3 spans 11 amino acids. Findings and caveats of the study: Although the secondary response was weaker, it peaked faster, at day 5 versus 15. Abundant clonotypes from the bulk population could get into FACS-sorted repertoires as contaminants. Some clonotypes were seen in both the CD4 and the CD8 compartments. These made up a small share and likely arose from convergent recombination.

The TCR comes from a man in his late teens or twenties who received the YFV17D yellow fever vaccine. The sequencing here drew on CD8+ T cells not binding an NS4B(214-222) dextramer, sorted from PBMCs, taken less than 25 days after the first yellow fever vaccination. The rearrangement joins TRBV9 to TRBJ2-5; D remains ambiguous. The chain's CDR3 is CASSGQETQYF. The CDR3 DNA reads TGTGCCAGCAGCGGCCAAGAGACCCAGTACTTC.